These T cell receptor beta chains were read from a single sample in a study of blood T cell repertoires in COVID-19. Method: immunoSEQ multiplex PCR; TCRdb's copy keeps in-frame clones and lacks some. Found here are 250,000 to 350,000 clones, about 88% of them singletons; the top ten hold approximately 1.5%. The sequenced sample consisted of peripheral blood. These receptors all come from a human donor with COVID-19, enrolled during active disease. The donor label of this sample is uncertain. CDR3s include the opening cysteine and the closing phenylalanine or tryptophan. D genes are given only for firm matches. Size tells how often a clone was seen (once, few, many) or the class of an expanded clone, and some rows leave it out.

j_gene | v_gene | abundance | d_gene | CDR3aa | CDR3nt
TRBJ1-1 | TRBV19 | NA | NA | CASSSGGGLDTEAFF | TGTGCCAGTAGTAGCGGGGGGGGATTGGACACTGAAGCTTTCTTT
TRBJ2-3 | TRBV19 | NA | TRBD1 | CASSTGQVLTDTQYF | TGTGCCAGTAGTACAGGACAGGTCTTGACAGATACGCAGTATTTT
TRBJ2-2 | TRBV10-3 | few | TRBD2 | CATGTSGTNTGELFF | TGTGCCACCGGGACTAGCGGGACCAACACCGGGGAGCTGTTTTTT
TRBJ2-7 | TRBV5-1 | few | TRBD1 | CATSQGVPSYEQYF | TGCGCCACCTCACAGGGGGTTCCCTCCTACGAGCAGTACTTC
TRBJ1-2 | TRBV14 | NA | NA | CASSQGQIYPESVYGYTF | TGTGCCAGCAGCCAAGGACAGATATACCCCGAATCAGTGTATGGCTACACCTTC
TRBJ1-6 | TRBV5-1 | once | NA | CASSLEGGRIDSPLHF | TGCGCCAGCAGCTTGGAGGGGGGGCGGATTGATTCACCCCTCCACTTT
TRBJ2-7 | TRBV7-2 | NA | NA | CASSLGGQKSYEQYF | TGTGCCAGCAGCTTAGGGGGGCAGAAGTCCTACGAGCAGTACTTC
TRBJ2-1 | TRBV11-2 | once | TRBD1 | CASSLSQGAEQFF | TGTGCCAGCAGCTTATCCCAGGGGGCTGAGCAGTTCTTC
TRBJ2-7 | TRBV7-2 | NA | NA | CASSLAGIMTYEQYF | TGTGCCAGCAGCTTAGCCGGGATAATGACCTACGAGCAGTACTTC
TRBJ2-3 | TRBV5-1 | NA | NA | CASSLSRRTDTQYF | TGCGCCAGCAGCTTGTCCCGGAGAACAGATACGCAGTATTTT